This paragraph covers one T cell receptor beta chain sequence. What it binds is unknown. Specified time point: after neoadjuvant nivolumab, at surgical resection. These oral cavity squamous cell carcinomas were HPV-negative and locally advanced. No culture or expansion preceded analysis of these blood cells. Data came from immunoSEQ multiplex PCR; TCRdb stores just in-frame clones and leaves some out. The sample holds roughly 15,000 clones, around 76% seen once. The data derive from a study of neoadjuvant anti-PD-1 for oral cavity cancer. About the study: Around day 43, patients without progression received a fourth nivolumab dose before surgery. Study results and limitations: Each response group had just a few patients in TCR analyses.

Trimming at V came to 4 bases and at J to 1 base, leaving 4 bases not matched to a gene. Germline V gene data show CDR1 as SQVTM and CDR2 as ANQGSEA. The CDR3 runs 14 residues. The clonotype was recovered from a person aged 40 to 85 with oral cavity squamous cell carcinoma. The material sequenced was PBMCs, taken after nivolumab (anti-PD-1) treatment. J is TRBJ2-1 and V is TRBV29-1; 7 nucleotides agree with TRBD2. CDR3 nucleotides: TGCAGCGTTGGGACTAGTGGGTCCTACAATGAGCAGTTCTTC. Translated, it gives CSVGTSGSYNEQFF.